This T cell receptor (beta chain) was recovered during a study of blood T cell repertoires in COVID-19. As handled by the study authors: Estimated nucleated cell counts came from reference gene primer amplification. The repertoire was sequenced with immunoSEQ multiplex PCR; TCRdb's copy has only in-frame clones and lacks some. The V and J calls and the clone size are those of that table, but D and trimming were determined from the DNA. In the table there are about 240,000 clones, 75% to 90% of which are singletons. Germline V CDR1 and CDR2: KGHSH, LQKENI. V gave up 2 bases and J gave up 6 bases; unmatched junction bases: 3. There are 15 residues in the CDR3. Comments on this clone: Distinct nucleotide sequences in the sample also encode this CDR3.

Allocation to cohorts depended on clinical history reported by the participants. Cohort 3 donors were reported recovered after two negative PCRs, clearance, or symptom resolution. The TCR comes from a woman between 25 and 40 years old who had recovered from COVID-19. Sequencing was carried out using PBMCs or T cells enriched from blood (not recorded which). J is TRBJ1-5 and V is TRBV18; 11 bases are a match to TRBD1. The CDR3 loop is CASSPGQGAGQPQHF. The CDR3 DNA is TGTGCCAGCTCACCAGGACAGGGGGCGGGTCAGCCCCAGCATTTT.